This entry lists 9 T cell receptor beta chains sequenced from one sample in a study of blood T cell repertoires in COVID-19. TCRdb's copy holds only in-frame clones and misses some; the assay was immunoSEQ multiplex PCR. The table lists roughly 300,000 clones, more than 85% of them singletons. Material: PBMCs or T cells enriched from blood (not recorded which). These receptors were taken from a woman aged 25 to 45 who had recovered from COVID-19.

The chain uses TRBV30 and TRBJ2-3; the match to TRBD2 covers 7 bases. With V trimmed by 3 bases and J by 1 base, 4 bases remained unmatched. Germline loops: CDR1 GTSNPN, CDR2 SVGIG (reference sequence). The CDR3 has 14 amino acids. CDR3 DNA: TGTGCCTGGAGGGAGGCGGGAGGCACAGATACGCAGTATTTT. Amino acid sequence: CAWREAGGTDTQYF.

A word on this clone: Relative to the germline gene, one junction end is altered; a read error may explain this. J is TRBJ2-5 and V is TRBV5-4, with 12 nucleotides matching TRBD2. The CDR3 is 17 amino acids. The germline V gene encodes CDR1 SGHNT and CDR2 YYREEE (reference sequence). CDR3 nucleotide sequence: TGTGCCTGCAGCCCTGGGGCTAGCGGGGGGGCGGGAGAGACCCAGTACTTC. It translates to CACSPGASGGAGETQYF.

The chain combines TRBV12-5 with TRBJ2-1; 11 nucleotides line up with TRBD2. Germline loops: CDR1 LGHNT, CDR2 FRNRAP. J gave up 7 bases and V 1 base, and 6 bases lay outside the gene matches. CDR3 length: 16 residues. The CDR3 DNA sequence: TGTGCTAGTGGTTTGGCACCGGGACTAGCGGAGAATGAGCAGTTCTTC. The encoded protein is CASGLAPGLAENEQFF.

This clone turned up a few times. J is TRBJ1-5 and V is TRBV6-5; 7 bases are a match to TRBD1. The CDR3 extends over 14 amino acids. The germline CDR1 and CDR2 sequences are MNHEY and SVGAGI. V was pared by 5 bases and J by 5 bases, with 6 bases of the junction left unmatched. The CDR3 protein is CASSPRDSYQPQHF. CDR3 sequence (DNA): TGTGCCAGCAGTCCCCGGGACAGCTATCAGCCCCAGCATTTT.

J is TRBJ1-4 and V is TRBV19, with TRBD1 matching 9 bases. The CDR3 contains 15 residues. Per the germline V gene, CDR1 is LNHDA and CDR2 is SQIVND (reference sequence). Losses at the gene ends were 5 bases for V and 7 bases for J; bases not matched to a gene: 8. The CDR3 region is CASSSPDRGGEKLFF. Here the CDR3 DNA reads TGTGCCAGTAGTTCGCCGGACAGGGGTGGTGAAAAACTGTTTTTT.

The chain is built from TRBV5-5 and TRBJ2-7; 11 bases map to TRBD1. The CDR3 length is 19 residues. The V segment lost 0 bases and the J segment 0 bases; nucleotides outside the gene matches: 11. Germline CDR1 and CDR2: SGHKS and YYEKEE (reference sequence). The DNA of the CDR3 is TGTGCCAGCAGCTTGGATTTTGTCGGGACAGGGGGGCTCTCCTACGAGCAGTACTTC. Protein product: CASSLDFVGTGGLSYEQYF.

V is TRBV25-1 and J is TRBJ2-7; TRBD1 matches 11 bases. Germline lookup yields CDR1 MGHDK and CDR2 SYGVNS. V gave up 6 bases and J gave up 2 bases; unmatched junction bases: 6. This CDR3 comprises 15 residues. DNA for the CDR3: TGTGCCAGCAGCAAACCGGGACAGGGGGCCTACGAGCAGTACTTC. Amino acid sequence: CASSKPGQGAYEQYF.

This clone has just one count. The CDR3 bases are TGTGCCAGCAGCTTACTGGACAGGGCAGAGGGGGAGCAGTACTTC. Its protein is CASSLLDRAEGEQYF. The V call is TRBV7-8, the J call TRBJ2-7, with TRBD1 matching 8 bases. CDR3 length: 15 amino acids. Unmatched junction bases numbered 10, after V lost 2 bases and J lost 7 bases. Germline V gene data show CDR1 as SGHVS and CDR2 as FQNEAQ.

The chain couples TRBV18 to TRBJ2-6; possible D gene TRBD1, 5 bases. Trimming cost V 2 bases and J 2 bases, with 10 bases left between them. The CDR3 extends over 16 amino acids. Looked up from germline, CDR1 is KGHSH and CDR2 is LQKENI. This CDR3 is CASSPNAGTGANVLTF. CDR3 nucleotides: TGTGCCAGCTCACCAAATGCAGGGACTGGGGCCAACGTCCTGACTTTC.